This T cell receptor (beta chain) appears in the sequencing data of a study of PD-1 blockade in mismatch repair-deficient tumors. Study-level background: All were previously treated, progressing patients with approximately 12 mismatch repair-deficient cancer types. Findings and caveats of the study: Tumor-resident clones, often undetectable pretreatment in blood, expanded then contracted after pembrolizumab.

About this clone itself: The antigen is not known.

Sequenced by immunoSEQ multiplex PCR; TCRdb stores in-frame clones only, minus some. The table records around 40,000 clones, around 80% of them present only once. The germline V gene encodes CDR1 SGDLS and CDR2 YYNGEE. This CDR3 is built from 14 residues. V was trimmed by 2 bases and J by 0 bases, leaving 6 bases between them. TCR sequencing covered three patients who responded to pembrolizumab. The source material was PBMCs, sampled approximately 9 months after starting pembrolizumab. This chain connects TRBV9 to TRBJ1-3; D not certain. The receptor's source is an adult with mismatch repair-deficient cancer. The CDR3 sequence: CASSVGDSGNTIYF. The DNA for the CDR3 is TGTGCCAGCAGCGTGGGCGACTCTGGAAACACCATATATTTT.